This record concerns one T cell receptor beta chain sequence. This sample was taken from a study of blood T cell repertoires in COVID-19. The wider study: The cDNA or gDNA used as material had been derived from T cells, B-cell-depleted T cells, or PBMCs.

This CDR3 region has 15 residues. Germline V gene lookup returns CDR1 SGHRS and CDR2 YFSETQ. The germline V and J ends were trimmed by 1 base and 3 bases, with 10 bases remaining between them. The data were produced by immunoSEQ multiplex PCR, yet TCRdb's version contains in-frame clones alone and is incomplete. The sample contains 150,000 to 200,000 clones, nearly 90% of which appear only once. The chain recombines TRBV5-1 with TRBJ2-2, with D hard to call. This TCR came from a man aged 18 to 29 who had recovered from COVID-19. Sequencing was done on a sample of peripheral blood. DNA for the CDR3: TGCGCCAGCAGCTTGCTAGGCAGAGACACCGGGGAGCTGTTTTTT. Protein sequence: CASSLLGRDTGELFF.